This T cell receptor (beta chain) was identified during a study of memory CD4+ T cells and cytomegalovirus serostatus. Study at large: Of the healthy Belgian adults, several were CMV seropositive and 20 to 30 seronegative.

Single viable CD3+CD4+CD8-CD45RO+ cells were sorted as the memory CD4+ T cells. The method was immunoSEQ multiplex PCR; TCRdb's version includes in-frame clones alone and lacks a portion of them. The data hold tens of thousands of clones, with 76% observed a single time. The CDR3 spans 12 residues. With 3 bases removed from V and 6 bases from J, the gap between germline ends came to 9 bases. The germline V gene encodes CDR1 MGHDK and CDR2 SYGVNS. The sequence was obtained from an adult in good health and CMV-seropositive. The material sequenced was memory CD4+ T cells from blood. The rearrangement uses TRBV25-1 and TRBJ2-7; D is undetermined. This chain's CDR3 is CASSDGRGEQYF. The CDR3 region has the DNA TGTGCCAGCAGTGATGGGCGAGGCGAGCAGTACTTC.